The T cell receptor beta chain under discussion was sequenced for a study of breast tumors, draining lymph nodes, adjacent tissues. CDR3 length equals 16 residues. CDR1 is LNHNV and CDR2 is YYDKDF in the germline V gene (reference sequence). The V gene lost 6 bases and the J gene lost 2 bases, with 20 bases spanning the gap. Study-wide results and caveats: Tumor TCR diversity was below lymph nodes but above nontumor tissue. Findings are consistent with lymph node origin and intratumoral expansion of most tumor T cells. Tumor T cell lymph node origin was a supported hypothesis, not proven. Compared with basal-like, luminal-like tumors shared significantly more repertoire with nontumor tissue.

Comments on this clonotype: No antigen is known for it.

Breast cancer patients provided tissue from their axillary draining lymph nodes. TCRdb recomputed calls from the multiplex PCR reads with MiXCR, one row per CDR3 protein. Of over 70,000 distinct CDR3 sequences in the sample, approximately 30% were seen once. The rearrangement links TRBV15 to TRBJ2-7; D gene ambiguous. This sequence originates from a female donor with breast cancer. Some clones in this sample may be carry-over from other donors' samples. Sequenced: axillary lymph node tissue. CDR3 region: CATSQPLGPATYEQYF. CDR3 coding DNA: TGTGCCACCAGTCAACCCCTAGGGCCTGCAACCTACGAGCAGTACTTC.